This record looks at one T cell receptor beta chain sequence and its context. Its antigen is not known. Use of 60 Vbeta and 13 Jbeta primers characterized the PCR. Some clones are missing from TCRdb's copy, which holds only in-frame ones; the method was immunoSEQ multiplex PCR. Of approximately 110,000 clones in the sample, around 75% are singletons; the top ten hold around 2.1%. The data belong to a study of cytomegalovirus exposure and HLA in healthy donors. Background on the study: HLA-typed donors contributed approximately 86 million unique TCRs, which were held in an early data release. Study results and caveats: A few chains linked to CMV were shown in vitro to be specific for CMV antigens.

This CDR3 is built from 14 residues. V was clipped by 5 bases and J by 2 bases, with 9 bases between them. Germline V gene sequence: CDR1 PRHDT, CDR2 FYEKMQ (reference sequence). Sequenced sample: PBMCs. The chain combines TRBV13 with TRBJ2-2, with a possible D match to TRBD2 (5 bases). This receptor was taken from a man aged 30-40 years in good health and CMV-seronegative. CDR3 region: CASSIGDNTGELFF. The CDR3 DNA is TGTGCCAGCAGCATCGGGGATAACACCGGGGAGCTGTTTTTT.